These T cell receptor beta chains were read from a single sample in a study of beta chain features in type 1 diabetes. Generated by immunoSEQ multiplex PCR, the TCRdb table keeps only in-frame clones and is missing some. This table has roughly 140,000 clones, 11% appearing once. Material for sequencing was central memory CD4+ T cells from blood. All receptors derive from a man between 18 and 29 years old in good health. CDR3s include the opening cysteine and the closing phenylalanine or tryptophan. The order of the fields is J gene, V gene, D gene, clone size, CDR3 length, CDR3 DNA, CDR3 protein. A D gene is named only where the DNA matches it firmly. Not all rows give a size; the values are once, few, many and, for expanded clones, a class.

TRBJ1-5 | TRBV9 | NA | few | 14 | TGTGCCAGCAGCGTAGGTCAGAGGGAAGAGCCCCAGCATTTT | CASSVGQREEPQHF
TRBJ2-3 | TRBV9 | TRBD1 | NA | 15 | TGTGCCAGCAGCGTAGACCCTCTTACAGGGGGGAAGCAGTATTTT | CASSVDPLTGGKQYF
TRBJ2-3 | TRBV18 | TRBD2 | few | 15 | TGTGCCAGCTCACCGGGACTAGCGGAAGGAGATACGCAGTATTTT | CASSPGLAEGDTQYF
TRBJ2-7 | TRBV29-1 | TRBD2 | NA | 15 | TGCAGCGCCGCCGGGGCGAGCGGGAGTGCCTACGAGCAGTACTTC | CSAAGASGSAYEQYF
TRBJ2-7 | TRBV29-1 | NA | few | 13 | TGCAGCGTCGTCCCCCCCCGTGGTGGCGAGCAGTACTTC | CSVVPPRGGEQYF
TRBJ2-7 | TRBV5-6 | NA | NA | 13 | TGTGCCAGCAGCTTGGTTCTAGGTTGGGAGCAGTACTTC | CASSLVLGWEQYF
TRBJ2-2 | TRBV2 | NA | NA | 15 | TGTGCCAGCAAGGGCACTAGAATGAACACCGGGGAGCTGTTTTTT | CASKGTRMNTGELFF
TRBJ2-5 | TRBV30 | TRBD1 | many | 15 | TGTGCCTGGAGCAAGGGACAGGCGGCGGGAGAGACCCAGTACTTC | CAWSKGQAAGETQYF
TRBJ2-7 | TRBV6-5 | TRBD1 | few | 15 | TGTGCCAGCAGTTACTTGGGACAGGGCTTTTACGAGCAGTACTTC | CASSYLGQGFYEQYF
TRBJ2-3 | TRBV12-5 | NA | few | 14 | TGTGCTAGTGGTTTGAACAGTCACACAGATACGCAGTATTTT | CASGLNSHTDTQYF
TRBJ2-7 | TRBV18 | TRBD1 | few | 17 | TGTGCCAGCTCACCACAACCGGGACAGGGAGGCGCCTACGAGCAGTACTTC | CASSPQPGQGGAYEQYF
TRBJ2-5 | TRBV18 | NA | few | 16 | TGTGCCAGCTCACCATTCAGTGGGAGGATAGCAGAGACCCAGTACTTC | CASSPFSGRIAETQYF